These 27 T cell receptor beta chains were all obtained from the same sample, sequenced in a study of blood T cell repertoires in COVID-19. Using immunoSEQ multiplex PCR, the repertoire was profiled, and TCRdb retains in-frame clones only, with some absent. The sample contains 86,000 or so clones, roughly three quarters of which appear only once. Sequencing input: peripheral blood. These receptors were taken from a man between 65 and 85 years old with acute or convalescent COVID-19.

This clone turned up a few times. The chain links TRBV7-3 to TRBJ2-3; 9 nucleotides line up with TRBD2. The germline gives CDR1 SGHTA, CDR2 FQGTGA. V trimming: 4 bases; J trimming: 2 bases; junction bases outside the gene matches: 4. This CDR3 spans 15 amino acids. The CDR3 reads CASSSSSGDTDTQYF. CDR3 bases: TGTGCCAGCAGCTCATCTAGCGGGGACACAGATACGCAGTATTTT.

This CDR3 reads CSVNDRETEAFF. CDR3 nucleotides: TGCAGCGTGAATGACAGGGAGACTGAAGCTTTCTTT. The chain is built from TRBV29-1 and TRBJ1-1; 7 bases fit TRBD1. CDR1 is SQVTM and CDR2 is ANQGSEA in the germline V gene. This CDR3 region has 12 residues. Trimming at V came to 6 bases and at J to 5 bases, leaving 6 bases not matched to a gene.

V usage is TRBV5-1 and J usage is TRBJ2-1; D not certain. CDR1 is SGHRS, CDR2 YFSETQ, per germline. This CDR3 is built from 12 residues. Trimming stripped 4 bases from V and 10 bases from J, with 12 bases between. The CDR3 nucleotides read TGCGCCAGCAGCACTAACGCCGGGGAGCAGTTCTTC. It translates to CASSTNAGEQFF.

The J gene is TRBJ2-4, the V gene TRBV13, with TRBD1 matching over 8 bases. The ends lost 5 bases at V and 8 bases at J; junction bases unmatched: 8. Germline V gene sequence: CDR1 PRHDT, CDR2 FYEKMQ (reference sequence). The CDR3 sequence is 14 residues long. The DNA of the CDR3 is TGTGCCAGCAGCCCTTCAGGGGGCTCTGACATTCAGTACTTC. This sequence encodes CASSPSGGSDIQYF. The full variable domain, its missing parts supplied by reference TRBV13 and TRBJ2-4, is AAGVIQSPRHLIKEKRETATLKCYPIPRHDTVYWYQQGPGQDPQFLISFYEKMQSDKGSIPDRFSAQQFSDYHSELNMSSLELGDSALYFCASSPSGGSDIQYFGAGTRLSVL.

This sequence joins TRBV6-5 and TRBJ1-4; the match to TRBD1 covers 8 bases. The CDR3 sequence is 15 residues long. With 5 bases clipped from V and 7 bases from J, the junction kept 9 bases outside the gene matches. Per the germline V gene, CDR1 is MNHEY and CDR2 is SVGAGI. The CDR3 bases are TGTGCCAGCAGTCCGGACAGGGCGGTTAGTGAAAAACTGTTTTTT. This sequence encodes CASSPDRAVSEKLFF.

The rearrangement uses TRBV27 and TRBJ2-3; 7 bases fit TRBD2. V was pared by 4 bases and J by 1 base, with 5 bases of the junction left unmatched. The CDR3 covers 15 residues. Germline V gene sequence: CDR1 MNHEY, CDR2 SMNVEV (reference sequence). The CDR3 region has the DNA TGTGCCAGCAGTTGGACTAGAGAGGGCACAGATACGCAGTATTTT. Translating it yields CASSWTREGTDTQYF.

This rearrangement joins TRBV6-1 to TRBJ2-5; 7 nucleotides line up with TRBD2. The CDR3 totals 13 residues. Germline lookup yields CDR1 MNHNS and CDR2 SASEGT. V gave up 1 base and J gave up 4 bases; unmatched junction bases: 0. The CDR3, as DNA: TGTGCCAGCAGTGAAGGGGGGGGAGAGACCCAGTACTTC. It is translated as CASSEGGGETQYF.

V gene TRBV2 combines with J gene TRBJ1-1; D remains unclear. The V gene lost 8 bases and the J gene lost 1 base, with 23 bases spanning the gap. The CDR3 extends over 17 amino acids. CDR1 is SNHLY and CDR2 is FYNNEI in the germline V gene. The CDR3 DNA follows: TGTGCCAGCCCGCGACTTCGGCCATCGAATTGGAACACTGAAGCTTTCTTT. Translating it yields CASPRLRPSNWNTEAFF.

This clone was seen a few times. This rearrangement joins TRBV12-3 or TRBV12-4 to TRBJ1-5; D remains unclear. There are 12 residues in the CDR3. V was clipped by 6 bases and J by 0 bases, with 3 bases between them. For the CDR3, the DNA is TGTGCCAGCAGCTATAGCAATCAGCCCCAGCATTTT. Protein product: CASSYSNQPQHF.

This chain joins TRBV10-3 and TRBJ1-4, with 9 positions matching TRBD1. This CDR3 is 17 amino acids long. Germline V CDR1 and CDR2: ENHRY, SYGVKD. V dropped 2 bases and J dropped 8; count of bases not matched to a gene: 12. The CDR3 coding sequence is TGTGCCATCAGTGAGCGACAGGGGGAGAGCCCAAGAGAAAAACTGTTTTTT. Amino acids: CAISERQGESPREKLFF.

The chain joins TRBV4-2 to TRBJ2-4, with a tentative D call TRBD2 (6 bases). CDR1 is LGHNA, CDR2 YNFKEQ, per germline. Trimming pared 6 bases from V and 3 bases from J, leaving 15 bases between. The CDR3 runs 15 residues. The CDR3 sequence is CASSHAADYKNIQYF. In DNA form, the CDR3 reads TGTGCCAGCAGTCATGCGGCGGACTACAAAAACATTCAGTACTTC.

The V and J genes are TRBV4-1 and TRBJ2-5; the D is unclear. CDR3 length equals 14 residues. V was shortened by 8 bases and J by 0 bases, with 13 bases between the two germline ends. CDR1 MGHRA and CDR2 YSYEKL come from the germline V gene. This CDR3 reads CASGNVGDQETQYF. The CDR3 nucleotides are TGCGCCAGCGGCAATGTAGGAGACCAAGAGACCCAGTACTTC.

The rearrangement uses TRBV7-9 and TRBJ2-2; tentative D call: TRBD1 (5 bases). V was shortened by 4 bases and J by 6 bases, with 15 bases between the two germline ends. The CDR3 sequence is 15 residues long. The germline CDR1 and CDR2 sequences are SEHNR and FQNEAQ (reference sequence). The CDR3 DNA follows: TGTGCCAGCAGCTGGACATTAGGGGTAGCCGGGGAGCTGTTTTTT. It specifies CASSWTLGVAGELFF.

The rearrangement uses TRBV27 and TRBJ1-2; 9 positions agree with TRBD1. The CDR3 totals 15 residues. Germline loops: CDR1 MNHEY, CDR2 SMNVEV (reference sequence). Unmatched junction bases numbered 3, after V lost 0 bases and J lost 4 bases. The CDR3, as DNA: TGTGCCAGCAGTTTATCGGGACAGGGAGGCTATGGCTACACCTTC. Its protein is CASSLSGQGGYGYTF.

V gene TRBV19 combines with J gene TRBJ2-7; maybe TRBD2 (5 bases). Trimming pared 3 bases from V and 3 bases from J, leaving 12 bases between. The CDR3 is 14 amino acids. The germline gives CDR1 LNHDA, CDR2 SQIVND (reference sequence). CDR3 loop: CASSMNRDVYEQYF. The CDR3 DNA is TGTGCCAGTAGTATGAATCGGGATGTCTACGAGCAGTACTTC.

This clone is a singleton in its sample. The genes are TRBV19 and TRBJ2-1, with TRBD2 matching over 11 bases. The CDR3 spans 15 residues. The junction had 4 bases not matched to a gene; V was cut back by 9 bases and J by 0 bases. CDR1 LNHDA and CDR2 SQIVND come from the germline V gene (reference sequence). The CDR3 protein is CASRLAGSSYNEQFF. The CDR3 region has the DNA TGTGCCAGCCGACTAGCGGGGAGCTCCTACAATGAGCAGTTCTTC.

The genes are TRBV27 and TRBJ1-1; 9 bases match TRBD1. After removal of 3 bases from V and 10 bases from J, the junction contained 6 bases not matched to a gene. The germline V gene encodes CDR1 MNHEY and CDR2 SMNVEV (reference sequence). The CDR3 has 13 amino acids. CDR3: CASSFSGQGRAFF. Here the CDR3 DNA reads TGTGCCAGCAGTTTTTCGGGACAGGGAAGAGCTTTCTTT.

The genes are TRBV6-5 and TRBJ1-5, with no clear D. Trimming cost V 5 bases and J 2 bases, with 7 bases left between them. The CDR3 contains 13 residues. The germline V gene encodes CDR1 MNHEY and CDR2 SVGAGI. The CDR3 loop is CASSPRGNQPQHF. In DNA form, the CDR3 reads TGTGCCAGCAGTCCCCGAGGCAATCAGCCCCAGCATTTT.

The CDR3 DNA reads TGTGCCAGCAGTTCGCATGCAAAAGGGGGGGGCTATGGCTACACCTTC. This gives the protein CASSSHAKGGGYGYTF. The chain uses TRBV28 and TRBJ1-2, with D possibly TRBD1 on 6 matching bases. Germline V gene sequence: CDR1 MDHEN, CDR2 SYDVKM. Trimming stripped 4 bases from V and 4 bases from J, with 19 bases between. This CDR3 comprises 16 residues.

This chain links TRBV7-2 with TRBJ2-1, with 9 bases identical to TRBD1. The V gene end was trimmed by 5 bases and the J gene end by 3 bases; junction bases not matched to a gene: 5. This CDR3 is built from 15 residues. From germline, CDR1 is SGHTA and CDR2 FQGNSA. The CDR3 DNA reads as TGTGCCAGCAGCCTGGGACAGGGTCTCTACAATGAGCAGTTCTTC. This translates into CASSLGQGLYNEQFF. The full variable domain, completed using reference TRBV7-2 and TRBJ2-1, is GAGVSQSPSNKVTEKGKDVELRCDPISGHTALYWYRQSLGQGLEFLIYFQGNSAPDKSGLPSDRFSAERTGGSVSTLTIQRTQQEDSAVYLCASSLGQGLYNEQFFGPGTRLTVL.

The chain is built from TRBV7-9 and TRBJ1-1; no clear D. The CDR3 spans 14 residues. The germline V and J ends were trimmed by 1 base and 0 bases, with 6 bases remaining between them. Germline V CDR1 and CDR2: SEHNR, FQNEAQ (reference sequence). CDR3 sequence (DNA): TGTGCCAGCAGCTTAGTACGGGTGAACACTGAAGCTTTCTTT. As protein: CASSLVRVNTEAFF. Combining the CDR3 with reference TRBV7-9 and TRBJ1-1 gives the whole variable domain DTGVSQNPRHKITKRGQNVTFRCDPISEHNRLYWYRQTLGQGPEFLTYFQNEAQLEKSRLLSDRFSAERPKGSFSTLEIQRTEQGDSAMYLCASSLVRVNTEAFFGQGTRLTVV.

The chain employs TRBV2 and TRBJ2-7, with 10 bases identical to TRBD2. This CDR3 comprises 14 residues. With 5 bases clipped from V and 4 bases from J, the junction kept 5 bases outside the gene matches. Germline V gene data show CDR1 as SNHLY and CDR2 as FYNNEI. The DNA of the CDR3 is TGTGCCAGCAGTACTAGCGGGGTTTCTTACGAGCAGTACTTC. Translated, it gives CASSTSGVSYEQYF.

This chain connects TRBV11-2 to TRBJ2-6; D is perhaps TRBD1 (5 bases). The CDR3 spans 16 residues. The V end lost 2 bases, the J end lost 1 base, and 9 bases lay between the germline ends. Germline V CDR1 and CDR2: SGHAT, FQNNGV. The CDR3 spells CASSLLGASGANVLTF. Written as DNA, the CDR3 is TGTGCCAGCAGCTTATTAGGGGCATCTGGGGCCAACGTCCTGACTTTC.

This clone was seen a few times. The CDR3 reads CASRYGQDVELFF. CDR3 nucleotide sequence: TGCGCCAGCAGATATGGACAGGACGTAGAACTGTTTTTT. The V and J genes are TRBV5-1 and TRBJ1-4; TRBD1 aligns across 7 bases. The CDR3 is 13 residues long. Germline V lookup: CDR1 SGHRS, CDR2 YFSETQ. The junction had 10 bases not matched to a gene; V was cut back by 5 bases and J by 12 bases. The full variable domain, in which reference TRBV5-1 and TRBJ1-4 provide the parts outside the CDR3, is KAGVTQTPRYLIKTRGQQVTLSCSPISGHRSVSWYQQTPGQGLQFLFEYFSETQRNKGNFPGRFSGRQFSNSRSEMNVSTLELGDSALYLCASRYGQDVELFFGSGTQLSVL.

The chain has TRBV12-3 or TRBV12-4 and TRBJ2-1; no clear D. This CDR3 has 11 residues. Trimming took off 1 base at V and 7 bases at J, with 2 bases between the two ends. CDR3 in amino acids: CASSLVNEQFF. The DNA of the CDR3 is TGTGCCAGCAGTTTAGTAAATGAGCAGTTCTTC.

The chain is built from TRBV5-1 and TRBJ1-2, with 10 bases lining up with TRBD1. Losses at the gene ends were 3 bases for V and 6 bases for J; bases not matched to a gene: 2. This CDR3 contains 13 residues. The germline gives CDR1 SGHRS, CDR2 YFSETQ. CDR3 in DNA: TGCGCCAGCAGCTACGACAGGGGGCATGGCTACACCTTC. It codes for CASSYDRGHGYTF.

The chain joins TRBV9 to TRBJ2-4; 12 nucleotides agree with TRBD2. The germline gives CDR1 SGDLS, CDR2 YYNGEE. This CDR3 spans 18 amino acids. Germline trimming cut 0 bases from V and 3 bases from J; bases unmatched to any gene: 7. In DNA form, the CDR3 reads TGTGCCAGCAGCGTAGGTCTAGCGGGGGGGCCGGTCAAAAACATTCAGTACTTC. As protein: CASSVGLAGGPVKNIQYF.